What follows are 25 T cell receptor beta chains derived from one specimen sequenced in a study of T cell responses to AZD1222 COVID-19 vaccine. Repertoires were generated with immunoSEQ multiplex PCR, while TCRdb's copy carries only in-frame clones and drops some. The profile shows about 150,000 clones, roughly nine tenths of them singletons. The source material was peripheral blood, sampled on day 0 of AZD1222 vaccination. These receptors all stem from an adult in good health.

This clone was seen only once. The chain joins TRBV24-1 to TRBJ2-1; 16 bases agree with TRBD2. Germline-derived CDR1 and CDR2 are KGHDR and SFDVKD. With 8 bases clipped from V and 7 bases from J, the junction kept 13 bases outside the gene matches. The CDR3 contains 18 residues. The CDR3, as DNA: TGTGCCACCAATGCCGGGACTAGCGGGAGGGCCGTGAAGAATGAGCAGTTCTTC. Amino acid sequence: CATNAGTSGRAVKNEQFF.

The chain joins TRBV9 to TRBJ2-1; D is ambiguous. The CDR3 consists of 16 residues. From germline, CDR1 is SGDLS and CDR2 YYNGEE. V was shortened by 0 bases and J by 0 bases, with 10 bases between the two germline ends. The CDR3, as DNA: TGTGCCAGCAGCGTAGAGGCCTCTAGCTCCTACAATGAGCAGTTCTTC. It codes for CASSVEASSSYNEQFF.

The rearrangement links TRBV7-9 to TRBJ2-7; D is possibly TRBD1 (6 bases). The V gene's germline CDR1 is SEHNR and CDR2 FQNEAQ (reference sequence). The CDR3 length is 15 residues. V lost 5 bases, J lost 3 bases, and 17 bases lay in between. The CDR3 sequence: CASSAAQGSHYEQYF. The CDR3 DNA reads as TGTGCCAGCAGCGCAGCACAGGGATCCCACTACGAGCAGTACTTC.

This clone was seen just once. J is TRBJ2-3 and V is TRBV27; no definite D call. Germline V gives CDR1 MNHEY, CDR2 SMNVEV (reference sequence). The ends were cut back, 6 bases at V and 2 bases at J, with 6 bases in the middle. This CDR3 region has 12 residues. The CDR3 region has the DNA TGTGCCAGCAGCCTACCCACAGATACGCAGTATTTT. Amino acids: CASSLPTDTQYF.

The gene calls are TRBV28 and TRBJ1-5, with 8 bases identical to TRBD1. The CDR3 spans 18 residues. Trimming removed 3 bases from V and 2 bases from J; junction bases left unmatched: 12. Germline values: CDR1 MDHEN, CDR2 SYDVKM. The CDR3 nucleotides are TGTGCCAGCAGTTTCTCGGCGAGCCCAGGGGGCCGCAATCAGCCCCAGCATTTT. This translates into CASSFSASPGGRNQPQHF.

V usage is TRBV27 and J usage is TRBJ2-1; D is perhaps TRBD2 (6 bases). From germline, CDR1 is MNHEY and CDR2 SMNVEV (reference sequence). The ends were cut back, 3 bases at V and 2 bases at J, with 14 bases in the middle. The length of the CDR3 is 16 residues. CDR3 sequence: CASSFGWGETYNEQFF. The DNA of the CDR3 is TGTGCCAGCAGTTTTGGGTGGGGGGAGACCTACAATGAGCAGTTCTTC.

V is TRBV7-3 and J is TRBJ2-1; the match to TRBD2 covers 7 bases. This CDR3 has 13 amino acids. The germline gives CDR1 SGHTA, CDR2 FQGTGA. After removal of 5 bases from V and 8 bases from J, the junction contained 6 bases not matched to a gene. The CDR3 here is CASSLRLADEQFF. The CDR3 DNA reads as TGTGCCAGCAGCCTCCGACTAGCTGATGAGCAGTTCTTC.

The chain is built from TRBV7-9 and TRBJ2-5; D tentatively fits TRBD1 or TRBD2 (5 bases each). This CDR3 is 14 amino acids long. Germline values: CDR1 SEHNR, CDR2 FQNEAQ (reference sequence). Trimming removed 7 bases from V and 5 bases from J, with 17 bases in between. The CDR3 spells CASNYLGVGETQYF. The CDR3 DNA reads TGTGCCAGCAACTACTTGGGGGTCGGCGAGACCCAGTACTTC.

This clone was recorded only once. The gene calls are TRBV5-1 and TRBJ2-7; 7 bases line up with TRBD1. The germline CDR1 and CDR2 sequences are SGHRS and YFSETQ. The V and J ends lost 4 bases and 2 bases, in that order; junction bases with no gene match: 9. This CDR3 comprises 15 residues. The CDR3 region has the DNA TGCGCCAGCAGCCTGGGGACGGGACAGACCTACGAGCAGTACTTC. Amino acids: CASSLGTGQTYEQYF.

J is TRBJ1-2 and V is TRBV30, with D hard to call. The CDR3 sequence is 11 residues long. Trimming cost V 3 bases and J 8 bases, with 10 bases left between them. Per the germline V gene, CDR1 is GTSNPN and CDR2 is SVGIG (reference sequence). CDR3 nucleotides: TGTGCCTGGAGGGAAGTCTGGGGCTACACCTTC. Translated, it gives CAWREVWGYTF.

The rearrangement joins TRBV28 to TRBJ2-7; the D is unclear. Looked up from germline, CDR1 is MDHEN and CDR2 is SYDVKM. V gave up 7 bases and J gave up 3 bases, with 13 bases separating them. CDR3 length: 13 residues. The CDR3, as DNA: TGTGCCAGCACCTTACCAAGCAGCTACGAGCAGTACTTC. Residues: CASTLPSSYEQYF. The whole variable domain, filled in from reference TRBV28 and TRBJ2-7, reads DVKVTQSSRYLVKRTGEKVFLECVQDMDHENMFWYRQDPGLGLRLIYFSYDVKMKEKGDIPEGYSVSREKKERFSLILESASTNQTSMYLCASTLPSSYEQYFGPGTRLTVT.

The V gene is TRBV7-2, the J gene TRBJ2-3, with D perhaps given as TRBD1 or TRBD2 (7 bases each). The CDR3 has 16 amino acids. V was cut by 2 bases and J by 1 base, with 13 bases left in between. Germline values: CDR1 SGHTA, CDR2 FQGNSA. CDR3 DNA: TGTGCCAGCAGCTTAACAGGGGCGGGAGGCACAGATACGCAGTATTTT. This sequence encodes CASSLTGAGGTDTQYF.

V and J are TRBV5-1 and TRBJ1-1; no reliable D call. Germline CDR1 is SGHRS and CDR2 is YFSETQ. The CDR3 loop spans 16 amino acids. Trimming cost V 0 bases and J 2 bases, with 14 bases left between them. The CDR3 reads CASSLAMTTFNTEAFF. The DNA of the CDR3 is TGCGCCAGCAGCTTGGCCATGACGACATTTAACACTGAAGCTTTCTTT.

This chain joins TRBV10-2 and TRBJ1-5, with TRBD1 identical over 7 bases. V was clipped by 2 bases and J by 0 bases; unmatched bases: 1. Germline values: CDR1 WSHSY, CDR2 SAAADI. The CDR3 runs 15 residues. The CDR3 spells CASSEAGGSNQPQHF. CDR3 bases: TGCGCCAGCAGTGAGGCAGGGGGTAGCAATCAGCCCCAGCATTTT.

The chain is built from TRBV15 and TRBJ1-6; no reliable D call. V was cut by 5 bases and J by 7 bases, with 12 bases left in between. The CDR3 length is 14 residues. From germline, CDR1 is LNHNV and CDR2 YYDKDF (reference sequence). CDR3 in amino acids: CATSREGRNSPLHF. As DNA, the CDR3 is TGTGCCACCAGCCGGGAAGGCAGGAATTCACCCCTCCACTTT.

This clone was counted a single time. V gene TRBV28 combines with J gene TRBJ1-1, with no clear D. The CDR3 runs to 16 residues. Trimming took off 7 bases at V and 11 bases at J, with 29 bases between the two ends. Germline values: CDR1 MDHEN, CDR2 SYDVKM. This chain's CDR3 is CASTKTYGRTHYNAFF. CDR3 DNA: TGTGCCAGCACCAAAACCTACGGTCGTACCCATTATAACGCTTTCTTT.

This clone was detected only once. This chain links TRBV6-5 with TRBJ2-2, with D perhaps matching TRBD1 (5 bases). The germline gives CDR1 MNHEY, CDR2 SVGAGI. The CDR3 extends over 14 amino acids. The V end lost 4 bases, the J end lost 5 bases, and 11 bases lay between the germline ends. This chain's CDR3 is CASSWQGGTGELFF. Here the CDR3 DNA reads TGTGCCAGCAGTTGGCAGGGTGGAACCGGGGAGCTGTTTTTT.

This chain links TRBV12-3 or TRBV12-4 with TRBJ2-3, with no clear D. V lost 6 bases and J lost 6, with 7 bases in between. The CDR3 extends over 11 amino acids. As DNA, the CDR3 is TGTGCCAGCAGCCTTTCGGATACGCAGTATTTT. It yields the protein CASSLSDTQYF.

This clone was seen only a few times. V and J are TRBV7-3 and TRBJ2-2, with a weak D call TRBD2 (6 bases). CDR1 is SGHTA and CDR2 is FQGTGA in the germline V gene. Trimming took 10 bases from V and 4 from J, leaving 16 bases between them. This CDR3 region has 14 residues. CDR3 coding DNA: TGTGCCACGAGGGCGGGGAGTGGCACCGGGGAGCTGTTTTTT. Translation gives CATRAGSGTGELFF.

V usage is TRBV7-8 and J usage is TRBJ1-5; D gene ambiguous. The CDR3 length is 17 residues. Germline loops: CDR1 SGHVS, CDR2 FQNEAQ. V gave up 5 bases and J gave up 0 bases, with 17 bases separating them. In DNA form, the CDR3 reads TGTGCCAGCAGCGGCTGGGCCCTGGAAGGTAGCAATCAGCCCCAGCATTTT. Amino acids: CASSGWALEGSNQPQHF.

The chain employs TRBV7-9 and TRBJ1-1; D uncertain. Trimming left V 8 bases short and J 1 base short, with 11 bases between. The germline CDR1 and CDR2 sequences are SEHNR and FQNEAQ (reference sequence). The CDR3 runs to 13 residues. CDR3 DNA: TGTGCCAGCGACATTTGGGGGAACACTGAAGCTTTCTTT. The encoded protein is CASDIWGNTEAFF.

This clone was seen a few times. Other nucleotide sequences in the sample specify the same CDR3. The V gene is TRBV27, the J gene TRBJ1-5; unclear D gene. The germline V gene encodes CDR1 MNHEY and CDR2 SMNVEV (reference sequence). The ends were cut back, 1 base at V and 0 bases at J, with 7 bases in the middle. The CDR3 has 15 amino acids. CDR3 sequence (DNA): TGTGCCAGCAGTTTATTAGCAGGTAGCAATCAGCCCCAGCATTTT. Amino acids: CASSLLAGSNQPQHF.

The V call is TRBV27, the J call TRBJ1-4; D gene uncertain. There are 13 residues in the CDR3. Germline CDR1 MNHEY, CDR2 SMNVEV (reference sequence). The V gene lost 5 bases and the J gene lost 5 bases, with 9 bases spanning the gap. DNA of the CDR3: TGTGCCAGCAGTAAACGGCCCAATGAAAAACTGTTTTTT. This gives the protein CASSKRPNEKLFF.

This sequence joins TRBV24-1 and TRBJ2-1; D perhaps matches TRBD1 (6 bases). The germline V and J ends were trimmed by 3 bases and 9 bases, with 11 bases remaining between them. The V gene's germline CDR1 is KGHDR and CDR2 SFDVKD. The CDR3 sequence is 13 residues long. The CDR3 loop reads CATSDRRGGEQFF. DNA for the CDR3: TGTGCCACCAGTGATAGGCGAGGGGGTGAGCAGTTCTTC.

V usage is TRBV28 and J usage is TRBJ2-7; TRBD1 matches 7 bases. This CDR3 has 14 residues. V trimming: 1 base; J trimming: 4 bases; junction bases outside the gene matches: 4. In germline, CDR1 is MDHEN, CDR2 SYDVKM. CDR3 in DNA: TGTGCCAGCAGTTTATCAGGGGGTCTTTACGAGCAGTACTTC. Its translation: CASSLSGGLYEQYF.